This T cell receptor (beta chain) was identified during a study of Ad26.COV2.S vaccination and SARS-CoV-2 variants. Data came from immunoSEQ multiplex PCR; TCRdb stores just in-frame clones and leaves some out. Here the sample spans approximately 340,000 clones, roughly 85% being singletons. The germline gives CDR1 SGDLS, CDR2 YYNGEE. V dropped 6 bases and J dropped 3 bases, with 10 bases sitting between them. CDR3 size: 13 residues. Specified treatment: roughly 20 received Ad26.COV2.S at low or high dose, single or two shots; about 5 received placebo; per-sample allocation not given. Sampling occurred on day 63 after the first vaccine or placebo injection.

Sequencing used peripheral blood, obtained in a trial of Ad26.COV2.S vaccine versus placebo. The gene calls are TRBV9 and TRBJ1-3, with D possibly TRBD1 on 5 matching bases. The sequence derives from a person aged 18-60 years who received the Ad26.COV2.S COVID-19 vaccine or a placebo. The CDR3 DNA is TGTGCCAGCAAAGGGAGGGGTGGAAACACCATATATTTT. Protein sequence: CASKGRGGNTIYF.